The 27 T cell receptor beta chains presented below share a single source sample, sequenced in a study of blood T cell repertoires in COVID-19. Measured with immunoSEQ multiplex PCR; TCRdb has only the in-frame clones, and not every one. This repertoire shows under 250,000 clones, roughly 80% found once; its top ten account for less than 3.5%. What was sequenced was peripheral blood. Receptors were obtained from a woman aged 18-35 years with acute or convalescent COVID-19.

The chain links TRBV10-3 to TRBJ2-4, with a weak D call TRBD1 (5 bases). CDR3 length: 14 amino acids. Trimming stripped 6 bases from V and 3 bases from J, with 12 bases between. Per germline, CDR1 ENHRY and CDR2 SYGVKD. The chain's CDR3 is CAISAGSGKNIQYF. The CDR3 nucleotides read TGTGCCATCAGCGCAGGGTCAGGCAAAAACATTCAGTACTTC.

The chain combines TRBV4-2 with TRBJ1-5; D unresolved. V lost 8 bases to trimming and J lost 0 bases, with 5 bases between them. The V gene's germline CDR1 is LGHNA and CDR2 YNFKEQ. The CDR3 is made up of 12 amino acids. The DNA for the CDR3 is TGTGCCAGCGGCAGTAGCAATCAGCCCCAGCATTTT. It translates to CASGSSNQPQHF.

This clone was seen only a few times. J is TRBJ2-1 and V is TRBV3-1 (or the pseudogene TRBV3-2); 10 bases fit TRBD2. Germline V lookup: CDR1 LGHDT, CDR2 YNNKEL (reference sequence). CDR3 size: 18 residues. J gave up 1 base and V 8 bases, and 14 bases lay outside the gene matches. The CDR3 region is CASAGLAGAGGSYNEQFF. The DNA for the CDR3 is TGTGCCAGCGCGGGGCTAGCGGGAGCGGGGGGGTCCTACAATGAGCAGTTCTTC.

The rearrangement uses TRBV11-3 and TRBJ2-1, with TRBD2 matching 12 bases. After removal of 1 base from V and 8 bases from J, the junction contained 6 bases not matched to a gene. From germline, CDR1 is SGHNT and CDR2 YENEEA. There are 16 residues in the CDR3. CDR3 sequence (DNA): TGTGCCAGCAGCTTAGGTGTGGGACTAGCGGGTGATGAGCAGTTCTTC. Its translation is CASSLGVGLAGDEQFF.

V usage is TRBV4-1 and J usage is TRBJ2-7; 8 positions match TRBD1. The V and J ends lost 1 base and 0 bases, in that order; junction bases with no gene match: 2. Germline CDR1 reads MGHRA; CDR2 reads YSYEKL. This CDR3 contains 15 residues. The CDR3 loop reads CASSQAQGASYEQYF. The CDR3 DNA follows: TGCGCCAGCAGCCAAGCTCAGGGGGCCTCCTACGAGCAGTACTTC.

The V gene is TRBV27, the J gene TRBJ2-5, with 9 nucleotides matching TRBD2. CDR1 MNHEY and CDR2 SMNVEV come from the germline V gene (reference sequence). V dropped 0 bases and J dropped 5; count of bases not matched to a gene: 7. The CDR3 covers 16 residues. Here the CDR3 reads CASSLSGGRARETQYF. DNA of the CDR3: TGTGCCAGCAGTTTATCGGGCGGGAGGGCCAGGGAGACCCAGTACTTC.

Here the CDR3 DNA reads TGTGCCAGTAAGTCCTTTGCAGGGAGCAATCAGCCCCAGCATTTT. As protein: CASKSFAGSNQPQHF. The gene calls are TRBV19 and TRBJ1-5, with D possibly matching TRBD1 (5 bases). The V end was cut by 7 bases, the J end by 1 base, with 14 bases between. The CDR3 is 15 amino acids. The V gene's germline CDR1 is LNHDA and CDR2 SQIVND (reference sequence).

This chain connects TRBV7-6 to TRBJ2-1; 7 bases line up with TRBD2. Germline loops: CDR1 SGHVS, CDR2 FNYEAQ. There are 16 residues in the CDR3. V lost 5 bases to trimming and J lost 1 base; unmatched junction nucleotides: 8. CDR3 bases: TGTGCCAGCAGCCCTCAGACTAGCCCATCCTACAATGAGCAGTTCTTC. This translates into CASSPQTSPSYNEQFF.

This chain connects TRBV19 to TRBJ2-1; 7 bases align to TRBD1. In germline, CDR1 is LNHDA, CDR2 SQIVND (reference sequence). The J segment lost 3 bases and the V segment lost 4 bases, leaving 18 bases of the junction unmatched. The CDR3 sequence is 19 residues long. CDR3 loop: CASSNPTNLRDRNYNEQFF. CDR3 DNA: TGTGCCAGTAGTAACCCAACCAATCTCCGGGACAGAAACTACAATGAGCAGTTCTTC. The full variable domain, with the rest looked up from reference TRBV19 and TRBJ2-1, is DGGITQSPKYLFRKEGQNVTLSCEQNLNHDAMYWYRQDPGQGLRLIYYSQIVNDFQKGDIAEGYSVSREKKESFPLTVTSAQKNPTAFYLCASSNPTNLRDRNYNEQFFGPGTRLTVL.

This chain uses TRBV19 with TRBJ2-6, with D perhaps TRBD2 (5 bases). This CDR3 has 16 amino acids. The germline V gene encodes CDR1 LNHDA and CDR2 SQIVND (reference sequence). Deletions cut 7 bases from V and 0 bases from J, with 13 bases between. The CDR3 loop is CASTPGKISGANVLTF. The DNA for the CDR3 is TGTGCCAGTACCCCCGGGAAGATCTCTGGGGCCAACGTCCTGACTTTC.

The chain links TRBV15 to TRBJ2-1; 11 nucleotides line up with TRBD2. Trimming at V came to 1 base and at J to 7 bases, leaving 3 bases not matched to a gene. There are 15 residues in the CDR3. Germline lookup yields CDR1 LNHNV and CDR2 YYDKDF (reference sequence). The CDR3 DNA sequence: TGTGCCACCAGCAGAGGGGGACTAGCGGCAAATGAGCAGTTCTTC. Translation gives CATSRGGLAANEQFF.

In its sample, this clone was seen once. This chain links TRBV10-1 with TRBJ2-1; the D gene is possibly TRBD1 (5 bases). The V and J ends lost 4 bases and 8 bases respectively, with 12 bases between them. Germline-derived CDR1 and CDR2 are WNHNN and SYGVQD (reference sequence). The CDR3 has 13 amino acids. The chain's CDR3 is CASSGRVGDEQFF. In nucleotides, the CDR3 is TGCGCCAGCAGTGGAAGGGTAGGGGATGAGCAGTTCTTC.

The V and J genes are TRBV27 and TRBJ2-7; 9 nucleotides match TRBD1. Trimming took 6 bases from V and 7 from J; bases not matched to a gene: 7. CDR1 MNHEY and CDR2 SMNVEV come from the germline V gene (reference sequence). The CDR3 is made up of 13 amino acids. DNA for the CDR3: TGTGCCAGCAGCAGAGGGACAGGGAGGGAGCAGTACTTC. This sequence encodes CASSRGTGREQYF.

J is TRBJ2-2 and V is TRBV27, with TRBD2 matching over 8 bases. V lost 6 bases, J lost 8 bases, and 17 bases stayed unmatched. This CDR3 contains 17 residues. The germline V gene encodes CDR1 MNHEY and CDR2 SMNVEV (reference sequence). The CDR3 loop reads CASRPLAGGKNNGELFF. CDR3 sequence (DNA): TGTGCCAGCAGGCCGTTGGCGGGAGGCAAGAATAATGGGGAGCTGTTTTTT.

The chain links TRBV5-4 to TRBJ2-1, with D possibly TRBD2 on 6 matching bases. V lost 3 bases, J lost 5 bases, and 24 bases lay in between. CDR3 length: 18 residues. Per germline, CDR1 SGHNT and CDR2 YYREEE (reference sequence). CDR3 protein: CASSSPLGGDGPHNEQFF. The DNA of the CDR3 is TGTGCCAGCAGCTCGCCGTTAGGCGGGGACGGTCCCCACAATGAGCAGTTCTTC.

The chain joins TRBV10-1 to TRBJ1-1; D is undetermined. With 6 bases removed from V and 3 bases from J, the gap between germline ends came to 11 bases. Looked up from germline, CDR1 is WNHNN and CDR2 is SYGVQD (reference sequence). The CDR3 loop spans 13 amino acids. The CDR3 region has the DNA TGCGCCAGCAGCGAGAGAGTAGACACTGAAGCTTTCTTT. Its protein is CASSERVDTEAFF.

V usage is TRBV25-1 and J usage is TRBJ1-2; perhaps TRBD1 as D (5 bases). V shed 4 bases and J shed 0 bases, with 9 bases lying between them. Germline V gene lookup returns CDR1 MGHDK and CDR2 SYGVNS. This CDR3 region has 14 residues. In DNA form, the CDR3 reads TGTGCCAGCAGTGGGTCAGGGTCTAACTATGGCTACACCTTC. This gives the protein CASSGSGSNYGYTF.

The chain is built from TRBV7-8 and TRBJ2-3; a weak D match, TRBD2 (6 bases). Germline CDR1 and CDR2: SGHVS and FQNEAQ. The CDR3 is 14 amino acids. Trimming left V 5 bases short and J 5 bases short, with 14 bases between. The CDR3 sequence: CASSPRLVIDTQYF. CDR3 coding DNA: TGTGCCAGCAGCCCTAGACTAGTTATAGATACGCAGTATTTT.

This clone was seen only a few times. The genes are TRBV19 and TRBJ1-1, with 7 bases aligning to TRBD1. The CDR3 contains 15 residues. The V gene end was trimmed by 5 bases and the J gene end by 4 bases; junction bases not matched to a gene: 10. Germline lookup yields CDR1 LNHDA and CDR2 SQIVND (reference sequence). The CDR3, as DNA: TGTGCCAGTAGTTACTCCCGGGACAGTCTCACTGAAGCTTTCTTT. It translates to CASSYSRDSLTEAFF.

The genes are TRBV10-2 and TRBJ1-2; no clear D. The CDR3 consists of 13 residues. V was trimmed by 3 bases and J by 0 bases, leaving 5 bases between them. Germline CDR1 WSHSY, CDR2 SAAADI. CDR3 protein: CASSDGANYGYTF. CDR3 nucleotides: TGCGCCAGCAGTGATGGAGCTAACTATGGCTACACCTTC.

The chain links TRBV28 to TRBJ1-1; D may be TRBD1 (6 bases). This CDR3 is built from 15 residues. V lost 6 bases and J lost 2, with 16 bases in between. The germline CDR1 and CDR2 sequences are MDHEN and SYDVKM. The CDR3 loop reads CASRNSGQRNTEAFF. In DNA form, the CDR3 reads TGTGCCAGCAGGAATTCCGGACAGAGAAACACTGAAGCTTTCTTT.

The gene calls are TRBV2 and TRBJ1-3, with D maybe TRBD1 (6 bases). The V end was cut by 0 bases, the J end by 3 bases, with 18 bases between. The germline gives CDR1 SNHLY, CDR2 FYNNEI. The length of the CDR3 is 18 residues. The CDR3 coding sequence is TGTGCCAGCAGTGAAGCGGGGACATGGTTAAGGGGTGGAAACACCATATATTTT. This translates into CASSEAGTWLRGGNTIYF. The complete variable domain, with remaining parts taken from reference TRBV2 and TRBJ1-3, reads EPEVTQTPSHQVTQMGQEVILRCVPISNHLYFYWYRQILGQKVEFLVSFYNNEISEKSEIFDDQFSVERPDGSNFTLKIRSTKLEDSAMYFCASSEAGTWLRGGNTIYFGEGSWLTVV.

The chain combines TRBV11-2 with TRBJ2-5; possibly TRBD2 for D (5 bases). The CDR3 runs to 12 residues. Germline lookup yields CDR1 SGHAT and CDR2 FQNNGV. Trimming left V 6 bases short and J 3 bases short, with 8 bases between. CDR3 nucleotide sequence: TGTGCCAGCAGGGACTTTAAAGAGACCCAGTACTTC. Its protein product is CASRDFKETQYF.

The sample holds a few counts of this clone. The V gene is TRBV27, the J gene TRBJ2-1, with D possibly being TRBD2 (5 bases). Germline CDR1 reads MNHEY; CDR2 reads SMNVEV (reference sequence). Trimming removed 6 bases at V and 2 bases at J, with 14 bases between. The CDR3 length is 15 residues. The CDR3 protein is CASRRGSNPYNEQFF. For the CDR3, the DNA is TGTGCCAGCAGGCGAGGGTCGAACCCCTACAATGAGCAGTTCTTC.

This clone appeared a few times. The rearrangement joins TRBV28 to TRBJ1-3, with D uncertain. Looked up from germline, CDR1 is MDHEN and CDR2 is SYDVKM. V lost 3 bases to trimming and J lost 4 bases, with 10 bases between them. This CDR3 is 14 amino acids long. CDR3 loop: CASSFPSRGNTIYF. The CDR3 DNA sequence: TGTGCCAGCAGTTTCCCCTCGCGAGGAAACACCATATATTTT.

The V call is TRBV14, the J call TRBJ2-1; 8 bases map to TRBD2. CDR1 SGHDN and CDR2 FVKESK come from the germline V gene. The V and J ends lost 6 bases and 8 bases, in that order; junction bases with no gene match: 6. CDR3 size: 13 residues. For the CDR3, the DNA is TGTGCCAGCAGTTACTTAGCGGGACATGAGCAGTTCTTC. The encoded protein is CASSYLAGHEQFF.

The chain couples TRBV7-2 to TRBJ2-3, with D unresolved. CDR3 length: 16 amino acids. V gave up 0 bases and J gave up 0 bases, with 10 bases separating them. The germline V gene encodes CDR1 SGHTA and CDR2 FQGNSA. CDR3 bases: TGTGCCAGCAGCTTAGCGCTAACCGTGAGCACAGATACGCAGTATTTT. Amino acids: CASSLALTVSTDTQYF.